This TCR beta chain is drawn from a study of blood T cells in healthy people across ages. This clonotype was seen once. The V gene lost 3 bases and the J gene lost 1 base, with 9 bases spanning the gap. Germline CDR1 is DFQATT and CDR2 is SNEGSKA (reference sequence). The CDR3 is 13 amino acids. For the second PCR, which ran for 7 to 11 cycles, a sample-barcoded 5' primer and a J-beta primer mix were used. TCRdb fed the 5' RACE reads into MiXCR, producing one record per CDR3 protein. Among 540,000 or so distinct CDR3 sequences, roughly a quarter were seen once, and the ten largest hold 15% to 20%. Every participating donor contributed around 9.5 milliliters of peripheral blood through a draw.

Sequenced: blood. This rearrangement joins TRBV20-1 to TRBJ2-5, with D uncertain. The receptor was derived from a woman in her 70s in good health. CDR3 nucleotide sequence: TGCAGTGCTAGGGTCCAGCTCCAAGAGACCCAGTACTTC. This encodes CSARVQLQETQYF.